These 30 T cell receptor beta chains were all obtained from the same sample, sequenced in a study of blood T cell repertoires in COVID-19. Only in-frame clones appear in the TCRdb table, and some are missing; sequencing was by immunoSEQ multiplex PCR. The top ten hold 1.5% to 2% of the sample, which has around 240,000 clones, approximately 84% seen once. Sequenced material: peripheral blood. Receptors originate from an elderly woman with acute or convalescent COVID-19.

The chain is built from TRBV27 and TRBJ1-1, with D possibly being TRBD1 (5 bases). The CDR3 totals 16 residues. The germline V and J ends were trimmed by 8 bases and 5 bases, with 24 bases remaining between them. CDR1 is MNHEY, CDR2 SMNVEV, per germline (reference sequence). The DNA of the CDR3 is TGTGCCAGCTCGGGACTAGGGCTCCCGGAAGGGACTGAAGCTTTCTTT. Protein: CASSGLGLPEGTEAFF.

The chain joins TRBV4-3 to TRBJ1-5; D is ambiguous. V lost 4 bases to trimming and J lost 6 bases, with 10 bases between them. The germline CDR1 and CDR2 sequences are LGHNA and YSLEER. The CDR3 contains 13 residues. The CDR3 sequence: CASSRAGGQPQHF. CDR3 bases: TGCGCCAGCAGCCGGGCGGGCGGTCAGCCCCAGCATTTT.

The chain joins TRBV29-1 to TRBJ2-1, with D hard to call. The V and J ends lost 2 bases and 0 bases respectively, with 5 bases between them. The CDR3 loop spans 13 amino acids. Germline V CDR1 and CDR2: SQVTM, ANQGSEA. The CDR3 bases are TGCAGCGTTGAACTGAGCTCCTACAATGAGCAGTTCTTC. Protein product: CSVELSSYNEQFF.

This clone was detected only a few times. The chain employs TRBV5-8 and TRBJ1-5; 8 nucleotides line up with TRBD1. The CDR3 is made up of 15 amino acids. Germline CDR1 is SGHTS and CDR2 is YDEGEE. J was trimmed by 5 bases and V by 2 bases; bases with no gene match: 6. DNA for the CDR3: TGTGCCAGCAGCTTATACGGACAGGGCCATCAGCCCCAGCATTTT. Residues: CASSLYGQGHQPQHF.

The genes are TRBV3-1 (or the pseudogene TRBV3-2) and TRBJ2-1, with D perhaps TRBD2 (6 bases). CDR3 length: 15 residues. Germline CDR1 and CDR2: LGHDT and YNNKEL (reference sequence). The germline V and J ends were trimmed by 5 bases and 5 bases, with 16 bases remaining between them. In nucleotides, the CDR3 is TGTGCCAGCAGCGCCCACGGGGGAGTCGACAATGAGCAGTTCTTC. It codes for CASSAHGGVDNEQFF.

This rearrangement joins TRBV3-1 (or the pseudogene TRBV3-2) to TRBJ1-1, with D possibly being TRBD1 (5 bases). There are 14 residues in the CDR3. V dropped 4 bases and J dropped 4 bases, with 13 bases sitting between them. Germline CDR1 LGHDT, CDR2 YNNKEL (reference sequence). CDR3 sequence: CASSLGAGGTEAFF. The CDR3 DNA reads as TGTGCCAGCAGCCTAGGTGCGGGGGGCACTGAAGCTTTCTTT.

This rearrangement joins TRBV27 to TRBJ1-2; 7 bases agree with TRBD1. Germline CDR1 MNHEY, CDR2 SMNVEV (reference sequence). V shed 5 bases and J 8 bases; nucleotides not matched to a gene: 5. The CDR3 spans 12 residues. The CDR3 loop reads CASSTTGKGYTF. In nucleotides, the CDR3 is TGTGCCAGCAGTACGACAGGGAAGGGCTACACCTTC.

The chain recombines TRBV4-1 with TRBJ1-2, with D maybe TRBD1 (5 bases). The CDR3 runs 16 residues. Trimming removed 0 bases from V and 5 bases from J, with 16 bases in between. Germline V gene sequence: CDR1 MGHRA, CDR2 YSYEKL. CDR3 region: CASSQDMGLGTYGYTF. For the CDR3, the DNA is TGCGCCAGCAGCCAAGATATGGGGTTGGGGACTTATGGCTACACCTTC.

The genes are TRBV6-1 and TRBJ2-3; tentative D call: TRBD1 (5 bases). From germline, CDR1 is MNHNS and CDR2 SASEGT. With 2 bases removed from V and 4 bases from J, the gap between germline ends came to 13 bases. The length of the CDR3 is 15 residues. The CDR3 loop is CASSELPQGADTQYF. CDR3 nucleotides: TGTGCCAGCAGTGAACTCCCGCAGGGTGCAGATACGCAGTATTTT.

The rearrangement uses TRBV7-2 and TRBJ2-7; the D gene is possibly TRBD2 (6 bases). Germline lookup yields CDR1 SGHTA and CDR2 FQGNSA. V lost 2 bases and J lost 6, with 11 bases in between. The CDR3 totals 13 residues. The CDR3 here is CASSLMQAGEQYF. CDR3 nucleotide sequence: TGTGCCAGCAGCTTAATGCAAGCGGGCGAGCAGTACTTC. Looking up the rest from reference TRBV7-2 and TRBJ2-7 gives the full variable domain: GAGVSQSPSNKVTEKGKDVELRCDPISGHTALYWYRQSLGQGLEFLIYFQGNSAPDKSGLPSDRFSAERTGGSVSTLTIQRTQQEDSAVYLCASSLMQAGEQYFGPGTRLTVT.

In DNA, the CDR3 is TGTGCAAGAAATCAGGGATTGAAGGTCGGCAATCAGCCCCAGCATTTT. Amino acid sequence: CARNQGLKVGNQPQHF. The chain combines TRBV19 with TRBJ1-5, with D possibly being TRBD1 (5 bases). The CDR3 has 16 amino acids. Germline CDR1 and CDR2: LNHDA and SQIVND (reference sequence).

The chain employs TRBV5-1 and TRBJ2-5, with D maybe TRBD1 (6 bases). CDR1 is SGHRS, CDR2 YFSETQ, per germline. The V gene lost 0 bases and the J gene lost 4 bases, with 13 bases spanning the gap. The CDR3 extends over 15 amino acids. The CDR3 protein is CASSLAGVGSETQYF. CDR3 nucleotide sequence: TGCGCCAGCAGCTTGGCAGGGGTGGGTTCAGAGACCCAGTACTTC.

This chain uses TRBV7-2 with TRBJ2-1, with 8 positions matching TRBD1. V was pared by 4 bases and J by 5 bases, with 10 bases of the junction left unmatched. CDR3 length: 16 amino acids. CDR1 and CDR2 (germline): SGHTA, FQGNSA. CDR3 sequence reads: CASSSNPTGAHNEQFF. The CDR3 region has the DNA TGTGCCAGCAGCTCGAACCCGACAGGGGCTCACAATGAGCAGTTCTTC.

CDR3 sequence reads: CASTPRSGAQETQYF. The CDR3 coding sequence is TGTGCCAGTACTCCCCGGAGCGGGGCCCAAGAGACCCAGTACTTC. The rearrangement links TRBV19 to TRBJ2-5; 7 bases fit TRBD2. The CDR3 loop spans 15 amino acids. Germline values: CDR1 LNHDA, CDR2 SQIVND (reference sequence). V dropped 7 bases and J dropped 1; count of bases not matched to a gene: 9.

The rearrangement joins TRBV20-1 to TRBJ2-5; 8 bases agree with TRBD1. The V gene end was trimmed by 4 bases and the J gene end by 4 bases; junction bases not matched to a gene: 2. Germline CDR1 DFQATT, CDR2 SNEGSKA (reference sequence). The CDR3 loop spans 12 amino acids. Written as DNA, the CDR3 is TGCAGTGCTAATGACAGGGGAGAGACCCAGTACTTC. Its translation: CSANDRGETQYF.

The CDR3, as DNA: TGTGCCACAGGAAGGACATCTGGGGCCAACGTCCTGACTTTC. Translation: CATGRTSGANVLTF. This chain uses TRBV15 with TRBJ2-6; weak D call: TRBD1 (5 bases). The V end lost 9 bases, the J end lost 1 base, and 10 bases lay between the germline ends. In germline, CDR1 is LNHNV, CDR2 YYDKDF (reference sequence). The CDR3 is 14 residues long.

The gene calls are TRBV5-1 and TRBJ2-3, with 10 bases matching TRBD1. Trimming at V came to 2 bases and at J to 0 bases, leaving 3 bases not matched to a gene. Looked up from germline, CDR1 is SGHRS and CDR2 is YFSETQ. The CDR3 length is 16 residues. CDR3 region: CASSLLGQGSTDTQYF. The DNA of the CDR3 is TGCGCCAGCAGCTTACTGGGACAGGGGAGCACAGATACGCAGTATTTT.

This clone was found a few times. As DNA, the CDR3 is TGTGCCAGCAGCTCCCGGACAGGGGCGTATGGCTACACCTTC. Translating it yields CASSSRTGAYGYTF. The chain links TRBV7-2 to TRBJ1-2, with 9 positions matching TRBD1. J gave up 5 bases and V 4 bases, and 5 bases lay outside the gene matches. There are 14 residues in the CDR3. CDR1 SGHTA and CDR2 FQGNSA come from the germline V gene.

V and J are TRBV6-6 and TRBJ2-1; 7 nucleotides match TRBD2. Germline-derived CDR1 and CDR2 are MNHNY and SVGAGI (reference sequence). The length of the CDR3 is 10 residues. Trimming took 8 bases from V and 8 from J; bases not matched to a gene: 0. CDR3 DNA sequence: TGTGCCAGCGGGAGGGATGAGCAGTTCTTC. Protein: CASGRDEQFF.

Here the CDR3 reads CASRADRNTEAFF. In nucleotides, the CDR3 is TGTGCCAGCAGAGCGGACCGCAACACTGAAGCTTTCTTT. The gene calls are TRBV7-9 and TRBJ1-1; no clear D gene. Trimming took 6 bases from V and 2 from J, leaving 10 bases between them. The germline V gene has CDR1 SEHNR and CDR2 FQNEAQ (reference sequence). The CDR3 sequence is 13 residues long.

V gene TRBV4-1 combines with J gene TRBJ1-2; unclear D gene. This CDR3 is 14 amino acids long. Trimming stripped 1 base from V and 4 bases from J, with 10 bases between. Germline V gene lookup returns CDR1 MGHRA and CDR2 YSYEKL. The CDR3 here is CASSQGWTSYGYTF. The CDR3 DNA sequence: TGCGCCAGCAGCCAAGGGTGGACTAGCTATGGCTACACCTTC.

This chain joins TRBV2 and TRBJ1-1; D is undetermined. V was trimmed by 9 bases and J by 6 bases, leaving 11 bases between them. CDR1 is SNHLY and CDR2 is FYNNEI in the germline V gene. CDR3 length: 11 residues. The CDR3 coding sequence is TGTGCCAGTGACGAGCGGGCTGAAGCTTTCTTT. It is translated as CASDERAEAFF.

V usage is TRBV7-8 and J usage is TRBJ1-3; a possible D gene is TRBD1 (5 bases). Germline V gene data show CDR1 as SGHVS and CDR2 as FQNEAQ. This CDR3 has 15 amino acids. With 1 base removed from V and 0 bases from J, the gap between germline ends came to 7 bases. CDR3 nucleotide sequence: TGTGCCAGCAGCTTAGGGCAGGGCTCTGGAAACACCATATATTTT. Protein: CASSLGQGSGNTIYF.

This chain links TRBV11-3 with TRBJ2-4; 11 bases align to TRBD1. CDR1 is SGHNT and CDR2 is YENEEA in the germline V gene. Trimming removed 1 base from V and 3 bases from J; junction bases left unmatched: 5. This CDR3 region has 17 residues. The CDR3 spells CASSLGGTGGGKNIQYF. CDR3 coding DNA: TGTGCCAGCAGCTTAGGCGGGACAGGGGGAGGCAAAAACATTCAGTACTTC. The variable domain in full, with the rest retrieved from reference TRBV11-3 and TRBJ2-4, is EAGVVQSPRYKIIEKKQPVAFWCNPISGHNTLYWYLQNLGQGPELLIRYENEEAVDDSQLPKDRFSAERLKGVDSTLKIQPAELGDSAVYLCASSLGGTGGGKNIQYFGAGTRLSVL.

DNA for the CDR3: TGTGCCAGCAGTGAGGGAAGGACTGAAGCTTTCTTT. This gives the protein CASSEGRTEAFF. This rearrangement joins TRBV28 to TRBJ1-1; D is ambiguous. CDR1 is MDHEN, CDR2 SYDVKM, per germline. V dropped 5 bases and J dropped 5 bases, with 9 bases sitting between them. CDR3 size: 12 residues.

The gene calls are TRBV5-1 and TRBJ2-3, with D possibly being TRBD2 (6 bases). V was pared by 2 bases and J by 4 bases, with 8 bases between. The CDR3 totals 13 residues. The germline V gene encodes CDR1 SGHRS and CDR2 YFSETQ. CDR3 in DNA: TGCGCCAGCAGCTTTCCGGGGGCAGATACGCAGTATTTT. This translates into CASSFPGADTQYF.

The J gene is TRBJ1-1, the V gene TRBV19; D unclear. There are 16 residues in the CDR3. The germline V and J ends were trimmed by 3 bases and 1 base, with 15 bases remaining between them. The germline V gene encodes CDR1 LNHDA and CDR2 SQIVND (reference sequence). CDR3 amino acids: CASSIPPVGGNTEAFF. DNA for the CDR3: TGTGCCAGTAGTATCCCTCCGGTGGGAGGGAACACTGAAGCTTTCTTT.

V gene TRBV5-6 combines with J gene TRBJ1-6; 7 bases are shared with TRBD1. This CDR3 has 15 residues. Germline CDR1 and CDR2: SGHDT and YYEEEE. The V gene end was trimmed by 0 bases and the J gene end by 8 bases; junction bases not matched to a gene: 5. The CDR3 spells CASSLAAGGHSPLHF. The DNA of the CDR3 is TGTGCCAGCAGCTTGGCGGCAGGGGGACATTCACCCCTCCACTTT.

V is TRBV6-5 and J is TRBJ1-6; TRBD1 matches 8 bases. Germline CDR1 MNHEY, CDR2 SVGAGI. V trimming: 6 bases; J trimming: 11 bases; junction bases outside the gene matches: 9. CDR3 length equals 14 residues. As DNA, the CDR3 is TGTGCCAGCAGGGTCGGACAGGGAAGTACACCCCTCCACTTT. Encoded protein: CASRVGQGSTPLHF.

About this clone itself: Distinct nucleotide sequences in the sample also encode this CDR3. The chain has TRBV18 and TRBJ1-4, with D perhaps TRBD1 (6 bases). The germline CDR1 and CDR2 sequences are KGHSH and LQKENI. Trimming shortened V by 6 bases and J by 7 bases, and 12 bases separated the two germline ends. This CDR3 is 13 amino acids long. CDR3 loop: CASSRTETEKLFF. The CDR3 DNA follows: TGTGCCAGCTCTAGGACAGAGACTGAAAAACTGTTTTTT.